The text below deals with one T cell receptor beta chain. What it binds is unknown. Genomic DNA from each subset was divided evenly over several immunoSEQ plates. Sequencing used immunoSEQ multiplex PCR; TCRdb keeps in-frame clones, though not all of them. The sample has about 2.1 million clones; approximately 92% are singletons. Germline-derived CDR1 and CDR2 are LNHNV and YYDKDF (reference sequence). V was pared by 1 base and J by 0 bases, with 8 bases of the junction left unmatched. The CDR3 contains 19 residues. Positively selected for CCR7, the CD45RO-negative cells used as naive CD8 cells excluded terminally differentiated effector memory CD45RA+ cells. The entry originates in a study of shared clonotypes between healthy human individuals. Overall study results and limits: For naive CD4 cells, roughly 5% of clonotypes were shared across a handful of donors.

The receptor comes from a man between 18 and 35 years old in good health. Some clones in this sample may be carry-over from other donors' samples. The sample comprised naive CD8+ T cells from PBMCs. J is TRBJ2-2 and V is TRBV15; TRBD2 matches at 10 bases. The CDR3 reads CATSRVRSGRGPNTGELFF. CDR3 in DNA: TGTGCCACCAGCAGAGTAAGGAGCGGGAGGGGGCCGAACACCGGGGAGCTGTTTTTT.